This T cell receptor (beta chain) was found in a study of breast tumors, draining lymph nodes, adjacent tissues. V lost 3 bases and J lost 2; bases outside the gene matches: 3. CDR3 length equals 15 residues. TCRdb used MiXCR to reprocess the multiplex PCR reads, holding one entry per CDR3 protein. The sample contains about 140,000 distinct CDR3 sequences, about a fifth of which appear only once. This clonotype was seen many times. Breast cancer patients provided tissue from their axillary draining lymph nodes. The sample was axillary lymph node tissue. V gene TRBV12-3 or TRBV12-4 combines with J gene TRBJ2-5, with 10 bases that match TRBD2. The receptor was isolated from a female donor with breast cancer. Some clones in this sample may be carry-over from other donors' samples. The CDR3 region is CASSFWTSGQETQYF. In nucleotides, the CDR3 is TGTGCCAGCAGTTTCTGGACTAGCGGACAAGAGACCCAGTACTTC.